This T cell receptor beta chain was recovered during a study of T cell changes during pregnancy in multiple sclerosis. The data were produced by immunoSEQ multiplex PCR, yet TCRdb's version contains in-frame clones alone and is incomplete. Of roughly 64,000 clones in the sample, 92% were seen once. Germline loops: CDR1 SGHTA, CDR2 FQGTGA. V was cut by 5 bases and J by 5 bases, with 18 bases left in between. The CDR3 runs to 15 residues. The chain combines TRBV7-3 with TRBJ1-2; D may be TRBD1 (5 bases). Material: peripheral blood, obtained in the second trimester of pregnancy. The clonotype originates from a female donor with multiple sclerosis, enrolled in a pregnancy study. CDR3 sequence reads: CASSPTLRDSYGYTF. The CDR3 region has the DNA TGTGCCAGCAGCCCCACACTCCGGGACTCTTATGGCTACACCTTC.